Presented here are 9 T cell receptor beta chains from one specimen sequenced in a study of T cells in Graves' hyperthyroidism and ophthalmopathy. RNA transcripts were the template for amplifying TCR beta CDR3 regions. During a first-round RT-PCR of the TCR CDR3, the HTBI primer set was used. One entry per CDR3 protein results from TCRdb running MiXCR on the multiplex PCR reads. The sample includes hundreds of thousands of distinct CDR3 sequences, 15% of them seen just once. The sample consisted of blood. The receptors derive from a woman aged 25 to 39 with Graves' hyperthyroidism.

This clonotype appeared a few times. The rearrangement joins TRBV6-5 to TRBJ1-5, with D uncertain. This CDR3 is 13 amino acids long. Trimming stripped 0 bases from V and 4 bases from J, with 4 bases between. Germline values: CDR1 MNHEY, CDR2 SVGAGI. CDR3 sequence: CASSYSMNQPQHF. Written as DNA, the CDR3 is TGTGCCAGCAGTTACTCGATGAATCAGCCCCAGCATTTT.

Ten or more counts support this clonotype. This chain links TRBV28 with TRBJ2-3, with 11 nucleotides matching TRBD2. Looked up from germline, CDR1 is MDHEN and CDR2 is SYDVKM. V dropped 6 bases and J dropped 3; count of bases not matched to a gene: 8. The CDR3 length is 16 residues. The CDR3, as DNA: TGTGCCAGCAGCTTACTAGCGGGAGTCGGTACAGATACGCAGTATTTT. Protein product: CASSLLAGVGTDTQYF. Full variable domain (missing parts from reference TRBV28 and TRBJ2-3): DVKVTQSSRYLVKRTGEKVFLECVQDMDHENMFWYRQDPGLGLRLIYFSYDVKMKEKGDIPEGYSVSREKKERFSLILESASTNQTSMYLCASSLLAGVGTDTQYFGPGTRLTVL.

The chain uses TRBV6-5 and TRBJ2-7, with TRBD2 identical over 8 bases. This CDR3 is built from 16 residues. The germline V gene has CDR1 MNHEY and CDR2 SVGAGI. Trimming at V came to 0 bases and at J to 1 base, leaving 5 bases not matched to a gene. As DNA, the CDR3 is TGTGCCAGCAGTTACTCTGGGGCTAGCGGGTCCTACGAGCAGTACTTC. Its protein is CASSYSGASGSYEQYF.

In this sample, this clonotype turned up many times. DNA for the CDR3: TGCGCCAGCAGCTTGACAGCGGGACCCACCTACAATGAGCAGTTCTTC. It codes for CASSLTAGPTYNEQFF. The chain employs TRBV5-1 and TRBJ2-1; TRBD2 agrees at 7 bases. J gave up 2 bases and V 1 base, and 6 bases lay outside the gene matches. The V gene's germline CDR1 is SGHRS and CDR2 YFSETQ. The CDR3 is 16 amino acids.

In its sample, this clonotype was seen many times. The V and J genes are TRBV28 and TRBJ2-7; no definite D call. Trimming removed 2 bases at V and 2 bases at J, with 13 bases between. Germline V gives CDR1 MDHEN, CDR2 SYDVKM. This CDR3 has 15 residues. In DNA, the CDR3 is TGTGCCAGCAGTTTACTTCTGGGCAGCACCTACGAGCAGTACTTC. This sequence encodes CASSLLLGSTYEQYF. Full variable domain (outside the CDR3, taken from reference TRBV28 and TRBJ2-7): DVKVTQSSRYLVKRTGEKVFLECVQDMDHENMFWYRQDPGLGLRLIYFSYDVKMKEKGDIPEGYSVSREKKERFSLILESASTNQTSMYLCASSLLLGSTYEQYFGPGTRLTVT.

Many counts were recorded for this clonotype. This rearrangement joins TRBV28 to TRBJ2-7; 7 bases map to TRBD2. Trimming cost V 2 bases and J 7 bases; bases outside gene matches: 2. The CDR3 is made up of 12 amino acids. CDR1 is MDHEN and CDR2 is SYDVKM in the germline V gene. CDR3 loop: CASSLPGGEQYF. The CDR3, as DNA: TGTGCCAGCAGTTTACCGGGGGGAGAGCAGTACTTC.

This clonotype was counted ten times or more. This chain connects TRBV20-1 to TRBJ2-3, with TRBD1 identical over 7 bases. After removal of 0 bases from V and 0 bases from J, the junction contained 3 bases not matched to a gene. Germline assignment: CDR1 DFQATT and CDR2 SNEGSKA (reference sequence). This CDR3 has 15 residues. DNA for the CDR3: TGCAGTGCTAGAGATCTCAGGGGGAGCACAGATACGCAGTATTTT. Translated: CSARDLRGSTDTQYF.

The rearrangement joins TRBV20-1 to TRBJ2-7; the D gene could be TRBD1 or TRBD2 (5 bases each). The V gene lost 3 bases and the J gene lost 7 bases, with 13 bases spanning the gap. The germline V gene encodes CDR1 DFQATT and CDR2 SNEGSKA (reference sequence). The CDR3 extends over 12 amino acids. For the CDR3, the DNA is TGCAGTGCTAGGTTCGGGACCGAGGAGCAGTACTTC. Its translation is CSARFGTEEQYF.

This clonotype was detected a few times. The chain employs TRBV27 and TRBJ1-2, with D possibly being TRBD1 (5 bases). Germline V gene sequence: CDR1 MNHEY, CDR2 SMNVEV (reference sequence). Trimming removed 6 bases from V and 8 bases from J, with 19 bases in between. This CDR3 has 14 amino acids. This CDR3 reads CASSPGPSGGGYTF. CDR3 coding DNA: TGTGCCAGCAGCCCCGGACCGTCCGGGGGGGGCTACACCTTC.